Shown below are 21 T cell receptor beta chains from a single sample sequenced in a study of identical twins. MiXCR, run by TCRdb on the 5' RACE reads, gives a single entry per CDR3 protein. The sample records 400,000 to 550,000 distinct CDR3 sequences, around an eighth being singletons. This sample was shared with a second study, whose subject was yellow fever vaccine responses in identical twins.

The sequenced sample was CD4+ T cells sorted from blood. These receptor sequences come from a woman under 30 in good health.

This clonotype was counted ten times or more. CDR3 bases: TGTGCCACTAGCGGGGGTTACAACACCGGGGAGCTGTTTTTT. It is translated as CATSGGYNTGELFF. The V and J genes are TRBV14 and TRBJ2-2; 10 nucleotides agree with TRBD2. The length of the CDR3 is 14 residues. Germline V gives CDR1 SGHDN, CDR2 FVKESK. Unmatched junction bases numbered 4, after V lost 10 bases and J lost 2 bases.

There are a few counts of this clonotype. The chain joins TRBV28 to TRBJ1-1; TRBD1 is a possible D gene (6 bases). Germline V gives CDR1 MDHEN, CDR2 SYDVKM. This CDR3 contains 14 residues. Trimming took 7 bases from V and 4 from J, leaving 16 bases between them. The CDR3: CASKLQGGFTEAFF. The CDR3 DNA reads TGTGCCAGCAAACTACAGGGAGGATTCACTGAAGCTTTCTTT.

Only a few counts were recorded for this clonotype. The chain couples TRBV24-1 to TRBJ2-2; TRBD1 might be the D (5 bases). CDR1 is KGHDR, CDR2 SFDVKD, per germline. The CDR3 extends over 16 amino acids. The germline V and J ends were trimmed by 4 bases and 9 bases, with 20 bases remaining between them. Here the CDR3 DNA reads TGTGCCACCAGTGACCGGATTGGGCCAGGGTCCCGGGAGCTGTTTTTT. The encoded protein is CATSDRIGPGSRELFF.

The chain employs TRBV4-2 and TRBJ2-5; TRBD2 might be the D (6 bases). The CDR3 length is 16 residues. V was cut by 4 bases and J by 9 bases, with 24 bases left in between. Germline V gives CDR1 LGHNA, CDR2 YNFKEQ. CDR3 nucleotide sequence: TGTGCCAGCAGCCCACAACCGGGAACATTGCGGGATGCCCAGTACTTC. It is translated as CASSPQPGTLRDAQYF.

This chain uses TRBV30 with TRBJ2-5; TRBD2 is a possible D gene (6 bases). The CDR3 length is 17 residues. Germline CDR1 reads GTSNPN; CDR2 reads SVGIG (reference sequence). V was trimmed by 0 bases and J by 0 bases, leaving 17 bases between them. CDR3 nucleotide sequence: TGTGCCTGGAGTGTGGGGAGGCGGGCAGGGCACCAAGAGACCCAGTACTTC. This translates into CAWSVGRRAGHQETQYF.

The chain has TRBV6-9 and TRBJ2-7; TRBD1 agrees at 10 bases. Trimming took 2 bases from V and 6 from J; bases not matched to a gene: 7. This CDR3 is built from 15 residues. Germline CDR1 MNHGY, CDR2 SVAAGI. The CDR3 spells CASSYGTGVCREQYF. The CDR3, as DNA: TGTGCCAGCAGTTATGGGACAGGGGTTTGCCGCGAGCAGTACTTC.

The chain couples TRBV5-6 to TRBJ2-4; a weak D match, TRBD1 (5 bases). CDR1 SGHDT and CDR2 YYEEEE come from the germline V gene. V was clipped by 0 bases and J by 0 bases, with 10 bases between them. The CDR3 sequence is 16 residues long. CDR3 residues: CASSLGQQIAKNIQYF. The CDR3 nucleotides read TGTGCCAGCAGCTTGGGACAGCAGATAGCCAAAAACATTCAGTACTTC. The full variable domain, with the rest looked up from reference TRBV5-6 and TRBJ2-4, is DAGVTQSPTHLIKTRGQQVTLRCSPKSGHDTVSWYQQALGQGPQFIFQYYEEEERQRGNFPDRFSGHQFPNYSSELNVNALLLGDSALYLCASSLGQQIAKNIQYFGAGTRLSVL.

This rearrangement joins TRBV18 to TRBJ2-4; TRBD1 agrees at 10 bases. J was trimmed by 9 bases and V by 6 bases; bases with no gene match: 5. The CDR3 has 13 residues. CDR1 and CDR2 (germline): KGHSH, LQKENI. CDR3 residues: CASSPGQGSIQYF. The DNA of the CDR3 is TGTGCCAGCTCGCCGGGACAGGGGAGCATTCAGTACTTC.

This chain links TRBV3-1 with TRBJ1-1; D is uncertain. The germline gives CDR1 LGHDT, CDR2 YNNKEL (reference sequence). The CDR3 sequence is 15 residues long. The V and J ends lost 1 base and 5 bases respectively, with 14 bases between them. The CDR3 protein is CASSQVDGGRTEAFF. The CDR3 DNA follows: TGTGCCAGCAGCCAAGTTGACGGTGGGAGGACTGAAGCTTTCTTT. Based on the CDR3 plus reference TRBV3-1 and TRBJ1-1, the full variable domain is DTAVSQTPKYLVTQMGNDKSIKCEQNLGHDTMYWYKQDSKKFLKIMFSYNNKELIINETVPNRFSPKSPDKAHLNLHINSLELGDSAVYFCASSQVDGGRTEAFFGQGTRLTVV.

The rearrangement uses TRBV7-2 and TRBJ1-4; the D gene is possibly TRBD1 (6 bases). Per the germline V gene, CDR1 is SGHTA and CDR2 is FQGNSA. Trimming removed 4 bases from V and 5 bases from J, with 11 bases in between. The CDR3 covers 14 residues. The CDR3 loop is CASSSGHRNEKLFF. Written as DNA, the CDR3 is TGTGCCAGCAGCTCGGGACACAGGAATGAAAAACTGTTTTTT.

This clonotype was detected only a few times. The chain uses TRBV20-1 and TRBJ2-7; D uncertain. Germline CDR1 reads DFQATT; CDR2 reads SNEGSKA (reference sequence). Trimming removed 6 bases from V and 0 bases from J, with 15 bases in between. The CDR3 totals 14 residues. CDR3 nucleotides: TGCAGTGCCCCACGGCAGGACCTCTCCTACGAGCAGTACTTC. Protein sequence: CSAPRQDLSYEQYF.

J is TRBJ1-2 and V is TRBV11-2; TRBD1 agrees at 7 bases. This CDR3 spans 14 amino acids. V lost 2 bases, J lost 6 bases, and 6 bases stayed unmatched. Germline V gene lookup returns CDR1 SGHAT and CDR2 FQNNGV. This chain's CDR3 is CASSLQQGRDGYTF. Written as DNA, the CDR3 is TGTGCCAGCAGCTTACAACAGGGGAGAGATGGCTACACCTTC.

This clonotype was counted only a few times. The chain couples TRBV12-3 or TRBV12-4 to TRBJ2-7; D remains unclear. V lost 3 bases, J lost 2 bases, and 8 bases lay in between. The CDR3 extends over 13 amino acids. The DNA for the CDR3 is TGTGCCAGCAGTTTTGAGTATACCTACGAGCAGTACTTC. It specifies CASSFEYTYEQYF.

This sequence joins TRBV2 and TRBJ2-5, with 8 bases that match TRBD1. The CDR3 contains 16 residues. Trimming at V came to 4 bases and at J to 4 bases, leaving 11 bases not matched to a gene. The germline V gene has CDR1 SNHLY and CDR2 FYNNEI. The CDR3 region is CASSGSGQGLGETQYF. The CDR3 DNA sequence: TGTGCCAGCAGTGGATCCGGACAGGGATTAGGAGAGACCCAGTACTTC.

This rearrangement joins TRBV10-3 to TRBJ2-1, with TRBD2 matching over 9 bases. The trim removed 7 bases at V and 6 bases at J, leaving 10 bases unmatched. The CDR3 has 15 residues. CDR1 is ENHRY and CDR2 is SYGVKD in the germline V gene. CDR3 sequence: CAITSGGGGGNEQFF. In nucleotides, the CDR3 is TGTGCCATCACCAGCGGGGGCGGGGGGGGCAATGAGCAGTTCTTC.

Only a few counts were recorded for this clonotype. The V call is TRBV6-2 or TRBV6-3, the J call TRBJ2-1; 8 nucleotides match TRBD1. This CDR3 comprises 15 residues. The germline V gene encodes CDR1 MNHEY and CDR2 SVGEGT. J gave up 0 bases and V 6 bases, and 4 bases lay outside the gene matches. CDR3 amino acids: CASRDGQGSYNEQFF. As DNA, the CDR3 is TGTGCCAGCAGAGATGGACAGGGCTCCTACAATGAGCAGTTCTTC.

This clonotype was recorded a few times. V and J are TRBV29-1 and TRBJ2-3, with a tentative D call TRBD1 (6 bases). The CDR3 covers 15 residues. In germline, CDR1 is SQVTM, CDR2 ANQGSEA. Trimming pared 4 bases from V and 2 bases from J, leaving 16 bases between. This CDR3 is CSVGPGTIITDTQYF. CDR3 DNA: TGCAGCGTTGGGCCCGGGACAATCATCACAGATACGCAGTATTTT.

Remarks on this clonotype: Germline and junction disagree at one end, which may indicate a read error. The V and J genes are TRBV12-3 or TRBV12-4 and TRBJ2-2, with D maybe TRBD2 (6 bases). The CDR3 consists of 14 residues. The CDR3 nucleotides are TGTGCCAGCAGATTAGGAGGGGCTTACGGGGAGCTGTTTTTT. It codes for CASRLGGAYGELFF.

There are a few counts of this clonotype. The J gene is TRBJ2-3, the V gene TRBV5-1; 9 nucleotides agree with TRBD1. Germline lookup yields CDR1 SGHRS and CDR2 YFSETQ. V shed 2 bases, J shed 1 base, and the junction held 5 bases outside the gene matches. The CDR3 loop spans 16 amino acids. The CDR3 protein is CASSLIGTGRTDTQYF. The CDR3 bases are TGCGCCAGCAGCTTAATAGGGACAGGGCGCACAGATACGCAGTATTTT.

The chain employs TRBV6-1 and TRBJ1-1, with 10 bases identical to TRBD1. Unmatched junction bases numbered 7, after V lost 5 bases and J lost 4 bases. Germline lookup yields CDR1 MNHNS and CDR2 SASEGT. The CDR3 is 15 residues long. CDR3 DNA: TGTGCCAGCAGTCAGGACAGGGGGGCGACCACTGAAGCTTTCTTT. Its protein is CASSQDRGATTEAFF.

This clonotype appeared a few times. The J gene is TRBJ1-5, the V gene TRBV18, with 8 bases lining up with TRBD1. The V and J ends lost 3 bases and 4 bases, in that order; junction bases with no gene match: 2. The germline V gene has CDR1 KGHSH and CDR2 LQKENI. The CDR3 length is 14 residues. The CDR3 nucleotides read TGTGCCAGCTCACCGGGACAGGAAAATCAGCCCCAGCATTTT. It encodes CASSPGQENQPQHF.